The rows below give T cell receptor beta chains drawn from one sample of a study of blood T cell repertoires in COVID-19. Profiled with immunoSEQ multiplex PCR; TCRdb holds only in-frame clones, not every one. Of 150,000 to 200,000 clones detected, 80% appear once; the ten largest clones hold approximately 6%. The sample was PBMCs or T cells enriched from blood (not recorded which). The receptors were gathered from a middle-aged man who had recovered from COVID-19. Both conserved end residues are part of each CDR3. Each record gives: J gene, D gene, V gene, clone size, CDR3 protein, CDR3 DNA. A D gene is named only where the DNA matches it firmly. Clone size is given for some rows only: seen once, a few or many times, or a class if the clone is expanded.

TRBJ2-4 NA TRBV14 few CASSQDEGRATKNIQYF TGTGCCAGCAGCCAAGATGAGGGCCGGGCGACCAAAAACATTCAGTACTTC
TRBJ1-2 NA TRBV6-5 NA CASSYSGDLGYGYTF TGTGCCAGCAGTTACTCAGGGGATTTAGGATATGGCTACACCTTC
TRBJ2-1 NA TRBV2 NA CASSVLEGNEQFF TGTGCCAGCAGTGTACTAGAAGGGAATGAGCAGTTCTTC
TRBJ1-5 NA TRBV19 NA CASTIHLAVNQPQHF TGTGCCAGTACCATTCATCTTGCGGTGAATCAGCCCCAGCATTTT
TRBJ1-4 NA TRBV6-5 few CASSYSYQGSNEKLFF TGTGCCAGCAGTTATTCTTATCAGGGATCTAATGAAAAACTGTTTTTT
TRBJ2-1 TRBD2 TRBV7-6 NA CASSLAGERGVPEQFF TGTGCCAGCAGCTTAGCGGGGGAGCGGGGGGTTCCTGAGCAGTTCTTC
TRBJ2-2 NA TRBV7-2 NA CASSLSSETGELFF TGTGCCAGCAGCTTATCTAGCGAAACCGGGGAGCTGTTTTTT
TRBJ2-3 TRBD2 TRBV7-2 once CASSRDYLSTDTQYF TGTGCCAGCAGCCGGGACTACCTTTCCACAGATACGCAGTATTTT
TRBJ1-2 NA TRBV24-1 NA CATSDRGKVGGYTF TGTGCCACCAGTGACAGGGGCAAGGTTGGCGGCTACACCTTC
TRBJ2-3 TRBD1 TRBV6-2/TRBV6-3 NA CASSYGQGRDTQYF TGTGCCAGCAGTTATGGACAGGGGAGGGATACGCAGTATTTT
TRBJ1-1 NA TRBV2 NA CASRPPTMMNTEAFF TGTGCCAGCAGGCCACCGACAATGATGAACACTGAAGCTTTCTTT
TRBJ2-2 TRBD1 TRBV6-5 NA CASRSGGHGELFF TGTGCCAGCAGATCAGGGGGCCACGGGGAGCTGTTTTTT
TRBJ1-1 NA TRBV19 few CASSIAGARIGVTEAFF TGTGCCAGTAGTATTGCGGGGGCGAGAATTGGAGTCACTGAAGCTTTCTTT
TRBJ1-2 NA TRBV6-4 NA CASSDNYPGPPSGYTF TGTGCCAGCAGTGACAACTACCCCGGCCCCCCGTCCGGCTACACCTTC
TRBJ1-5 NA TRBV30 NA CAYGRGVGPQHF TGTGCCTACGGACGGGGGGTAGGGCCCCAGCATTTT
TRBJ2-1 NA TRBV19 NA CASSLDRSSYNEQFF TGTGCCAGTAGTCTCGACCGGAGCTCCTACAATGAGCAGTTCTTC
TRBJ1-1 NA TRBV9 NA CASSDPRRGAFF TGTGCCAGCAGCGACCCCAGAAGAGGAGCTTTCTTT
TRBJ1-6 NA TRBV21-1 once CASSWTGVSYNSPLHF TGTGCCAGCAGTTGGACAGGGGTGTCCTATAATTCACCCCTCCACTTT
TRBJ1-2 NA TRBV5-1 NA CASSLTDPEGNYGYTF TGCGCCAGCAGCCTGACCGACCCCGAGGGAAACTATGGCTACACCTTC
TRBJ2-3 TRBD1 TRBV30 once CAYEPGQPTDTQYF TGTGCCTATGAACCGGGACAGCCAACAGATACGCAGTATTTT
TRBJ2-5 TRBD1 TRBV5-8 NA CASSPGQGKRETQYF TGTGCCAGCAGCCCTGGACAGGGGAAACGAGAGACCCAGTACTTC
TRBJ1-6 NA TRBV6-1 NA CASREGALNSPLHF TGTGCCAGCAGGGAAGGGGCATTGAACTCACCCCTCCACTTT
TRBJ2-1 NA TRBV5-6 NA CASSSLTPEQFF TGTGCCAGCAGCTCATTGACACCTGAGCAGTTCTTC
TRBJ2-1 TRBD1 TRBV24-1 NA CATSGGQEQFF TGTGCCACCAGTGGGGGACAGGAGCAGTTCTTC
TRBJ2-5 TRBD2 TRBV5-6 NA CASSLPTSGYQETQYF TGTGCCAGCAGCTTGCCGACTAGCGGCTACCAAGAGACCCAGTACTTC
TRBJ2-3 NA TRBV25-1 NA CASSEGGLQLDTQYF TGTGCCAGCAGTGAGGGAGGACTCCAATTAGATACGCAGTATTTT
TRBJ1-5 NA TRBV19 NA CASSTGLPQPQHF TGTGCCAGTAGTACTGGGCTACCTCAGCCCCAGCATTTT
TRBJ2-7 TRBD2 TRBV30 NA CAWGTSARSYEQYF TGTGCCTGGGGGACTAGCGCCCGCTCCTACGAGCAGTACTTC
TRBJ1-2 NA TRBV6-5 NA CASRDLGGGNYGYTF TGTGCCAGCAGGGACCTAGGGGGAGGGAACTATGGCTACACCTTC
TRBJ1-3 NA TRBV10-1 NA CARCLFGQNSGNTIYF TGCGCCAGGTGTCTATTTGGTCAAAACTCTGGAAACACCATATATTTT
TRBJ2-3 NA TRBV19 NA CASSPGGFTDTQYF TGTGCCAGTAGCCCCGGGGGATTCACAGATACGCAGTATTTT
TRBJ2-5 TRBD2 TRBV7-2 NA CASSRSTSGGLKTQYF TGTGCCAGCAGCCGGTCGACTAGCGGGGGCCTGAAGACCCAGTACTTC
TRBJ1-2 TRBD1 TRBV9 NA CASSVDSRGQGYTF TGTGCCAGCAGCGTAGATTCCAGGGGGCAGGGCTACACCTTC
TRBJ1-1 TRBD1 TRBV27 NA CASSLSWGTGARGEAFF TGTGCCAGCAGTTTATCGTGGGGGACAGGGGCGCGAGGTGAAGCTTTCTTT
TRBJ2-1 NA TRBV7-3 NA CASSPSRGSYNEQFF TGTGCCAGCAGCCCCAGCCGAGGCTCCTACAATGAGCAGTTCTTC
TRBJ1-4 NA TRBV7-9 NA CASTPIPEGEKLFF TGTGCCAGCACGCCGATTCCAGAGGGTGAAAAACTGTTTTTT
TRBJ2-5 TRBD2 TRBV19 NA CASSIGWSGGGETQYF TGTGCCAGTAGTATAGGGTGGAGCGGGGGGGGAGAGACCCAGTACTTC
TRBJ1-5 TRBD1 TRBV10-3 few CAISERTGANQPQHF TGTGCCATCAGTGAGAGGACAGGGGCCAATCAGCCCCAGCATTTT
TRBJ1-1 TRBD1 TRBV3-1/TRBV3-2 NA CASSSRGADTEAFF TGTGCCAGCAGCTCCAGGGGGGCGGACACTGAAGCTTTCTTT
TRBJ1-2 TRBD1 TRBV29-1 few CSSGQEAYGYTF TGCAGCTCAGGACAGGAGGCCTATGGCTACACCTTC
TRBJ1-6 NA TRBV5-8 NA CASSLQGSYSPLHF TGTGCCAGCAGCTTGCAGGGATCTTATTCACCCCTCCACTTT
TRBJ2-2 NA TRBV5-1 NA CASSLESVGTGELFF TGCGCCAGCAGCTTGGAATCTGTCGGGACCGGGGAGCTGTTTTTT
TRBJ1-4 NA TRBV9 NA CASSVSGREKLFF TGTGCCAGCAGCGTATCAGGTCGCGAAAAACTGTTTTTT